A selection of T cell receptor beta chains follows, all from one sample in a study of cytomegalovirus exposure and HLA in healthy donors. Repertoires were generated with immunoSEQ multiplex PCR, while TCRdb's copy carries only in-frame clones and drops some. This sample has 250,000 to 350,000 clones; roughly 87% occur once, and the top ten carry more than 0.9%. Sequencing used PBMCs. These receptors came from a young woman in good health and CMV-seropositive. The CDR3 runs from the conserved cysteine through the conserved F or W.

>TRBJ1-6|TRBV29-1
CSVSTGGNSPLHF
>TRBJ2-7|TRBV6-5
CASSIRARYEQYF
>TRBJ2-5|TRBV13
CASTLGGSETQYF
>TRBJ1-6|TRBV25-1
CASRARENSPLHF
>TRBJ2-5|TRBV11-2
CASRLAQETQYF
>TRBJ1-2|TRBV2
CASSSDMTNYGYTF
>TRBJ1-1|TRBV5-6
CASSRDRNTEAFF
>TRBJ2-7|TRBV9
CASSIGTGGYEQYF
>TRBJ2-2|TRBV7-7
CASKTGKGTGELFF
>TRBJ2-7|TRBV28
CASSYRTESYEQYF
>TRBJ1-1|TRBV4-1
CASSYDRGRNTEAFF
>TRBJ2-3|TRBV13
CASSRRLAGSTDTQYF
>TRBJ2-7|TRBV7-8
CASSLEGGSSYEQYF
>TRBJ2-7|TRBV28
CASSFAGLAPGSSYEQYF
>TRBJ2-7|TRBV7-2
CASSATGPYEQYF
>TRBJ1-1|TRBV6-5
CASSYTLSRGNTEAFF
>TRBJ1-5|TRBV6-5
CASSLGTGLNQPQHF
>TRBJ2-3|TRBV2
CASSFRDRTDTQYF
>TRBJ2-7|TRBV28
CASSWWDRFRYEQYF
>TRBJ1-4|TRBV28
CASSLFRGWVTEKLFF
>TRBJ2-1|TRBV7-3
CASSQDRGYNEQFF
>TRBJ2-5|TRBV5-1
CASSFRQGSIETQYF
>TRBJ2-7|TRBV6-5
CASSSKRGGRDEQYF
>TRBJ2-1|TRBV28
CASSSPRGHNEQFF
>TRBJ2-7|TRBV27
CASSFRKGASGMVYEQYF
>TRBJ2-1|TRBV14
CASSFPAGNEQFF
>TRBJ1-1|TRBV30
CAWSHRGGNTEAFF
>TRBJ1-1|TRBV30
CAWIPGQGRTEAFF
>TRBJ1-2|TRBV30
CAWRLGTGANYGYTF
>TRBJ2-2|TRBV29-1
CSVGEWIANTGELFF
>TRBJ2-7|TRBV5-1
CASSLTAYEQYF
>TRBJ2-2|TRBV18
CASSPGRDTGELFF
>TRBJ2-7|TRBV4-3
CASSLGTPRGEQYF
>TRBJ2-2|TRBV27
CASKDYGELFF
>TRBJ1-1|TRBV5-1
CASSPWTGRNTEAFF
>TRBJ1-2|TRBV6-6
CASSYVLTDGYTF
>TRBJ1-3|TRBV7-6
CASSSGQGAGNTIYF
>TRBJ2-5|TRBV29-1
CSGLRDTGRTQYF
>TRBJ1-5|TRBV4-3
CASSLYRGNQPQHF
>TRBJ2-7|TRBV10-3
CAISETFNEQYF
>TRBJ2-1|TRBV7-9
CASSLDVTYNEQFF
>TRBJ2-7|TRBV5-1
CASSEALNYEQYF
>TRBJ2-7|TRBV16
CASSGEMDEQYF
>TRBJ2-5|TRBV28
CASRRGGETQYF
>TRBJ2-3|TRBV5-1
CASSLREATDTQYF
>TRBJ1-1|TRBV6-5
CASSLLGTEAFF
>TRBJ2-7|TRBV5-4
CASSITGGKNEQYF
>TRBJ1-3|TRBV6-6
CASSAVTPYSGNTIYF
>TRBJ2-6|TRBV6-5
CASSLGAPGANVLTF
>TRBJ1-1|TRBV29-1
CSIRASGSGTEAFF
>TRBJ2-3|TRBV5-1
CASRGGYTDTQYF
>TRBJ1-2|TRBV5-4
CATQTGKEKNGYTF
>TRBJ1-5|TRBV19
CASRGPGASNQPQHF
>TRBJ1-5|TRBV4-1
CASSQDGGSNQPQHF
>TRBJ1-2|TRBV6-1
CATGRTDYGYTF
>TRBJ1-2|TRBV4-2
CASSQDRAVYGYTF
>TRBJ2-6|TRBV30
CAWSVSGANVLTF
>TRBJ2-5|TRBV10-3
CAISDRQGRETQYF